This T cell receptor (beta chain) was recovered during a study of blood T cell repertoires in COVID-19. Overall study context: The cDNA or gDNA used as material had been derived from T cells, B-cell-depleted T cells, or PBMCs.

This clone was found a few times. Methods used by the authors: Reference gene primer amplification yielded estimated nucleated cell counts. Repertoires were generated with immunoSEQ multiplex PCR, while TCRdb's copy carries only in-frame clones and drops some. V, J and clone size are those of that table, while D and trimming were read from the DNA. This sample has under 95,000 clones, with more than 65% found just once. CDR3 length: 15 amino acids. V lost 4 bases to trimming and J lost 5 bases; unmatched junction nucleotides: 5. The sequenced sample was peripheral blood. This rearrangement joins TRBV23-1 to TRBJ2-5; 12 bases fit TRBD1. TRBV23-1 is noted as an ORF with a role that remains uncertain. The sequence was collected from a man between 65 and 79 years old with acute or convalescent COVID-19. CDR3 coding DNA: TGCGCCAGCAGTCCCCCGGGACAGGGGGCCGAGACCCAGTACTTC. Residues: CASSPPGQGAETQYF.